A single TCR beta chain is shown here with its context. Its antigen is unknown. This record comes from a study of a mutant IDH1 vaccine in newly diagnosed glioma. Study-level information: Vaccines were first given 4-6 weeks after radiotherapy alone, or with temozolomide cycles.

Profiled with immunoSEQ multiplex PCR; TCRdb holds only in-frame clones, not every one. The table lists about 130,000 clones, around 80% of them singletons, with approximately 5% in the top ten. Sample time point: week 11, during vaccination. Each dose of the vaccine consisted of 300 ug of mutant IDH1 20-mer peptide, with topical imiquimod. Patients carried new grade 3 or 4 IDH1-mutant astrocytomas lacking nuclear ATRX. This receptor was identified in a man aged 40-49 years with glioma. The specimen comprised PBMCs, sampled from a glioma patient whose treatment included an IDH1 peptide vaccine.

The CDR3 nucleotides read TGTGCCAGCAGCTTGGTCCGGCAGATTGGTTCCTACGAGCAGTACTTC. Protein: CASSLVRQIGSYEQYF. The chain employs TRBV5-6 and TRBJ2-7; D remains unclear. Germline V gives CDR1 SGHDT, CDR2 YYEEEE. The CDR3 is 16 amino acids. Deletions cut 0 bases from V and 1 base from J, with 14 bases between.